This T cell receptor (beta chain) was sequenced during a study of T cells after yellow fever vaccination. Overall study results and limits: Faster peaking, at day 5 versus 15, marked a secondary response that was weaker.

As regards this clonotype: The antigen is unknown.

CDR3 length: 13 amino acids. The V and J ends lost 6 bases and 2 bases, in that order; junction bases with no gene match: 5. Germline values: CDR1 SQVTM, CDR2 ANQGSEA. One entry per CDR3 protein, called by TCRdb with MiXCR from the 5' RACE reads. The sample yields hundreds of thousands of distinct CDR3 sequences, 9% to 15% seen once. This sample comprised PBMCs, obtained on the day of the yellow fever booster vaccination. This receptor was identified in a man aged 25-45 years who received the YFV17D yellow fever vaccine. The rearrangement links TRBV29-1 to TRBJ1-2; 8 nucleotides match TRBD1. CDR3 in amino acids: CSVGQVLNYGYTF. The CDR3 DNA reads TGCAGCGTGGGACAGGTGTTAAACTATGGCTACACCTTC.